These T cell receptor beta chains were read from a single sample in a study of blood T cell repertoires in COVID-19. Measured with immunoSEQ multiplex PCR; TCRdb has only the in-frame clones, and not every one. The data hold 120,000 or so clones, with around 81% observed a single time. The specimen was peripheral blood. The source is a woman aged 45-59 years with acute or convalescent COVID-19. Each CDR3 is given with its conserved first and last residue. The D gene is left open where the match is weak. Expanded clones are given a class, and other clones once, few, many or no size at all.

D gene	V gene	J gene	clone size	CDR3 DNA	CDR3 protein
NA	TRBV19	TRBJ2-3	NA	TGTGCCAGTAGGATAAACGAGAACACAGATACGCAGTATTTT	CASRINENTDTQYF
TRBD2	TRBV6-2/TRBV6-3	TRBJ2-1	once	TGTGCCAGCAGCCCGATAGCGGGGGGGCTTAACCGTGCTGAGCAGTTCTTC	CASSPIAGGLNRAEQFF
NA	TRBV30	TRBJ1-2	NA	TGTGCCTGGGACAGCCTCAGGGGCTACACCTTC	CAWDSLRGYTF
NA	TRBV18	TRBJ1-1	NA	TGTGCCAGCTCCCCAGACCTCAGGCTACAGAACACTGAAGCTTTCTTT	CASSPDLRLQNTEAFF
NA	TRBV10-3	TRBJ2-2	NA	TGTGCCATCGGGGGCGATATCGCGGACACCGGGGAGCTGTTTTTT	CAIGGDIADTGELFF
TRBD1	TRBV5-1	TRBJ2-2	NA	TGCGCCAGCAGCTTAACAGGGGACACCGGGGAGCTGTTTTTT	CASSLTGDTGELFF
TRBD1	TRBV7-9	TRBJ2-7	NA	TGTGCCAGCAGCTATGGAGGACAGGGGGGATTGTTTAGGGAGCAGTACTTC	CASSYGGQGGLFREQYF
TRBD1	TRBV29-1	TRBJ1-1	NA	TGCAGCGTCACCGGGACAGGGGACACTGAAGCTTTCTTT	CSVTGTGDTEAFF
TRBD1	TRBV6-6	TRBJ2-7	NA	TGTGCCAGCAGTGCCCGCCCGGGACAGGGTTTCTACGAGCAGTACTTC	CASSARPGQGFYEQYF
NA	TRBV5-4	TRBJ1-2	NA	TGTGCCAGCAGCTCCCGGGTCCCTAACTATGGTTACACCTTC	CASSSRVPNYGYTF
TRBD1	TRBV10-1	TRBJ1-2	NA	TGCGCCAGCAGTACGACTTGGGACAGGGGGCGGAACTATGGCTACACCTTC	CASSTTWDRGRNYGYTF
TRBD1	TRBV10-3	TRBJ1-1	NA	TGTGCCATCAGTTTAGGGGGCGGAGTGAACACTGAAGCTTTCTTT	CAISLGGGVNTEAFF
NA	TRBV28	TRBJ2-3	NA	TGTGCCAGCAGTTTCGGTAGCACAGATACGCAGTATTTT	CASSFGSTDTQYF
TRBD1	TRBV5-1	TRBJ2-5	few	TGCGCCAGCTTCCTAGGGGACAGGGATCTAGAGACCCAGTACTTC	CASFLGDRDLETQYF
TRBD1	TRBV7-3	TRBJ1-1	NA	TGTGCCAGCAGCTCTGGTGGACAGGGTGCTGAAGCTTTCTTT	CASSSGGQGAEAFF
NA	TRBV7-2	TRBJ1-1	once	TGTGCCAGCAGCTCCCAGGGGACCACTGAAGCTTTCTTT	CASSSQGTTEAFF
NA	TRBV21-1	TRBJ2-5	NA	TGTGCCAGCAGCAAACTGGCAGGACAAGAGACCCAGTACTTC	CASSKLAGQETQYF
TRBD2	TRBV5-1	TRBJ2-1	NA	TGCGCCAGCAGCTTGTCCCTAGCGGGAGGGTCGTACAATGAGCAGTTCTTC	CASSLSLAGGSYNEQFF
TRBD2	TRBV29-1	TRBJ2-2	NA	TGCAGCGTTTCTCTAGCGGGAGGCGCCGGGGAGCTGTTTTTT	CSVSLAGGAGELFF
NA	TRBV9	TRBJ1-2	NA	TGTGCCAGCAGCTCCCAGGGGAACAGGGCGTACAATGGCTACACCTTC	CASSSQGNRAYNGYTF